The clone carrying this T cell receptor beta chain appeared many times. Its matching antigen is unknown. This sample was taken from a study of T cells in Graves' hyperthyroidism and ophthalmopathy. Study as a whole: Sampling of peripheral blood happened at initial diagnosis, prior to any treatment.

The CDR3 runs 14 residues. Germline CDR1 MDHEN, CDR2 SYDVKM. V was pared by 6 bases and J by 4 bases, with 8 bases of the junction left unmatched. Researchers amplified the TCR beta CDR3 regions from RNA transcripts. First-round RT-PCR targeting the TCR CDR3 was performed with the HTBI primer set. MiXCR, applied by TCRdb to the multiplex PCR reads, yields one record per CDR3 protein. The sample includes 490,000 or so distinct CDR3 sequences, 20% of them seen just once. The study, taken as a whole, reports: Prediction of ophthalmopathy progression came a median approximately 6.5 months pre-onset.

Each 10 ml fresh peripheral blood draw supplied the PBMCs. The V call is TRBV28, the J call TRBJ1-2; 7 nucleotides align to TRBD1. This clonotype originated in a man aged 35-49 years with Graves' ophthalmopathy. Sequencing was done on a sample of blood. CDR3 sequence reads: CASRETGNPYGYTF. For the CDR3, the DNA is TGTGCCAGCAGGGAGACAGGGAACCCCTATGGCTACACCTTC.